This T cell receptor (beta chain) is drawn from a study of blood T cell repertoires in COVID-19. On the study more broadly: PBMCs, B-cell-depleted T cells, or T cells were the source of the cDNA or gDNA that made up the material.

The germline CDR1 and CDR2 sequences are SGHRS and YFSETQ. Trimming cost V 1 base and J 2 bases, with 11 bases left between them. CDR3 length equals 15 residues. The repertoire was sequenced with immunoSEQ multiplex PCR; TCRdb's copy has only in-frame clones and lacks some. The table shows around 150,000 clones, with nearly 80% occurring only once. Participant-reported clinical history was the basis for cohort assignment. Each recovered donor of Cohort 3 presented with two negative PCRs, clearance, or symptom resolution. The TCR sequence derives from a woman between 45 and 60 years old who had recovered from COVID-19. The chain recombines TRBV5-1 with TRBJ2-3, with D maybe TRBD1 (6 bases). The sequenced material came from PBMCs or T cells enriched from blood (not recorded which). CDR3 DNA: TGCGCCAGCAGCTTGACGGGGACATACACAGATACGCAGTATTTT. Protein product: CASSLTGTYTDTQYF.